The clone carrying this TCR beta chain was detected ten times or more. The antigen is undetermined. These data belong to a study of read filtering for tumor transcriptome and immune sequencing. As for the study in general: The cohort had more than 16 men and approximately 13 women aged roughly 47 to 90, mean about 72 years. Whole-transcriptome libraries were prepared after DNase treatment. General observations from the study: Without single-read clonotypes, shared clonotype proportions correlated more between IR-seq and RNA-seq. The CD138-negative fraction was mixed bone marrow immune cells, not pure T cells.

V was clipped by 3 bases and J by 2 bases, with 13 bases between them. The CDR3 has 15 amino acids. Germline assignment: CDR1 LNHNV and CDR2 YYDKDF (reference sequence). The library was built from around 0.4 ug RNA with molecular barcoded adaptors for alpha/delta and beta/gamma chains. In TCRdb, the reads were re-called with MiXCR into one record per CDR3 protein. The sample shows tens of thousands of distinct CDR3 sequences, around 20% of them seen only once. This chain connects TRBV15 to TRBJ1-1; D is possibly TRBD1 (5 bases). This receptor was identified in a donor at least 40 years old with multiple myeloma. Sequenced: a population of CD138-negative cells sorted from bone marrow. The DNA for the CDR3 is TGTGCCACCAGCAGCTTACGGGGACCCAACACTGAAGCTTTCTTT. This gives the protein CATSSLRGPNTEAFF. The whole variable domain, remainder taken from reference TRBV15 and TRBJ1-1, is DAMVIQNPRYQVTQFGKPVTLSCSQTLNHNVMYWYQQKSSQAPKLLFHYYDKDFNNEADTPDNFQSRRPNTSFCFLDIRSPGLGDTAMYLCATSSLRGPNTEAFFGQGTRLTVV.